This is a list of T cell receptor beta chains from one sample in a study of cytomegalovirus exposure and HLA in healthy donors. The assay was immunoSEQ multiplex PCR, and TCRdb's table has in-frame clones only and misses some. The sample has about 140,000 clones, 77% seen once. The sequenced material came from PBMCs. These receptor sequences come from a male donor in good health and CMV-seronegative. Each CDR3 is given with its conserved first and last residue. D genes are given only for firm matches. Not every row has a clone size; where given, it reads once, few, many or a size class.

size,D,J,V,DNA,CDR3
NA,TRBD1,TRBJ2-7,TRBV10-3,TGTGCCATCAGTGACCCGCGGCGGACAGGGGGTCAGCAGTACTTC,CAISDPRRTGGQQYF
NA,TRBD2,TRBJ2-1,TRBV7-2,TGTGCCAGCAGCCTTGGCCCGCGGGGGGGTCCTAGCTCCTACAATGAGCAGTTCTTC,CASSLGPRGGPSSYNEQFF
once,TRBD1,TRBJ1-2,TRBV6-5,TGTGCCAGCCGGAACGACAGGGGCAATTATGGCTACACCTTC,CASRNDRGNYGYTF
NA,NA,TRBJ2-5,TRBV6-5,TGTGCCAGCAGTTACCCCAGCGGGCAGGCCGCTGGGACCCAGTACTTC,CASSYPSGQAAGTQYF
NA,NA,TRBJ1-1,TRBV18,TGTGCCAGCTCACTGCGACAGGCTGAAGCTTTCTTT,CASSLRQAEAFF
NA,NA,TRBJ2-1,TRBV4-3,TGCGCCAGCAGCCAAAAGGTTGGCAGGTCCAATGAGCAGTTCTTC,CASSQKVGRSNEQFF
NA,NA,TRBJ2-1,TRBV11-2,TGTGCCAGCAGCTTAGTCGGATCGGGTGAGCAGTTCTTC,CASSLVGSGEQFF
NA,NA,TRBJ2-7,TRBV5-1,TGCGCCAGCAGCTCACAGGGCCTGTCCCCCTACGAGCAGTACTTC,CASSSQGLSPYEQYF
NA,TRBD2,TRBJ2-1,TRBV29-1,TGCAGCGTTGAGCAACTAGCGGAAAGATACAATGAGCAGTTCTTC,CSVEQLAERYNEQFF
NA,NA,TRBJ1-3,TRBV5-6,TGTGCCAGCAGCTCGCAGGGAATTGGAAACACCATATATTTT,CASSSQGIGNTIYF
few,TRBD1,TRBJ2-6,TRBV18,TGTGCCAGCTCCTTTGAAAGGACAGGGGCCGGGGCCAACGTCCTGACTTTC,CASSFERTGAGANVLTF
NA,TRBD2,TRBJ2-1,TRBV19,TGTGCCAGTACCCTAGCGGGAGATGAGCAGTTCTTC,CASTLAGDEQFF
once,TRBD2,TRBJ2-3,TRBV10-3,TGTGCCATCAGTGAGTTGGCTAGCGGTTACACAGATACGCAGTATTTT,CAISELASGYTDTQYF
NA,NA,TRBJ2-3,TRBV28,TGTGCCAGCAGTTTTGGCAGCACAGATACGCAGTATTTT,CASSFGSTDTQYF
NA,TRBD1,TRBJ2-7,TRBV27,TGTGCCAGCAGTGCTGACAGGGTTTTCAACGAGCAGTACTTC,CASSADRVFNEQYF
few,NA,TRBJ1-2,TRBV9,TGTGCCAGCAGCTCTTACACAGCAGGGGATGGCTACACCTTC,CASSSYTAGDGYTF
NA,TRBD1,TRBJ1-2,TRBV7-2,TGTGCCAGCAGCTCAACGAGACGGACAGGGGACCTCTATGGCTACACCTTC,CASSSTRRTGDLYGYTF
NA,NA,TRBJ1-6,TRBV7-2,TGTGCCAGCAGCCCAAGGGGGAGGGCGCCGAATTCACCCCTCCACTTT,CASSPRGRAPNSPLHF